This section outlines one T cell receptor (beta chain) sequence together with its context. This specimen belongs to a study of blood T cell repertoires in COVID-19. Study-wide context: Material from acute and convalescent COVID-19 was sourced from the United States, Italy and Spain. T cells, B-cell-depleted T cells, or PBMCs provided the cDNA or gDNA that served as material.

The V gene's germline CDR1 is SGHDT and CDR2 YYEEEE. The V and J ends lost 5 bases and 5 bases respectively, with 15 bases between them. The CDR3 spans 14 residues. Per the original methods: Estimation of nucleated cell counts was performed using reference gene primer amplification. Repertoires were generated with immunoSEQ multiplex PCR, while TCRdb's copy carries only in-frame clones and drops some. The V and J calls and clone size are taken from that table; D and trimming were inferred from the DNA. The sample lists about 140,000 clones, more than 65% occurring once. The receptor was derived from a woman aged 60-75 years with acute or convalescent COVID-19. The J gene is TRBJ2-3, the V gene TRBV5-6; D is uncertain. The sequencing input was peripheral blood. The CDR3, as DNA: TGTGCCAGCAGTTTTGGTCCGACGGGAGATACGCAGTATTTT. It translates to CASSFGPTGDTQYF.